Listed below are T cell receptor beta chains from one sample, sequenced in a study of vaccination and CD4 T cells after COVID-19. No antigen is known for these receptors. Each CDR3 protein gets one entry after TCRdb re-called the PCR reads with MiXCR. The profile covers around 15,000 distinct CDR3 sequences, with about two fifths appearing a single time and roughly 6.6% taken by the ten largest. The input for sequencing was CD4+ T cells from blood, cultured in vitro, taken after SARS-CoV-2 vaccination. The receptors derive from a human donor who had recovered from COVID-19. CDR3s include the opening cysteine and the closing phenylalanine or tryptophan. D genes are given only for firm matches. Part of the rows lack a size; the others show once, few, many or a class for expanded clones.

j_call clone_size d_call v_call cdr3_nt cdr3_aa
TRBJ2-2 - - TRBV7-9 TGTGCCAGCAGAGATAGCGGCGCGAACACCGGGGAGCTGTTTTTT CASRDSGANTGELFF
TRBJ2-3 - TRBD1 TRBV12-3/TRBV12-4 TGTGCCAGCAGTTTGGGACAGGGTTCCCACACAGATACGCAGTATTTT CASSLGQGSHTDTQYF
TRBJ1-2 - - TRBV28 TGTGCCAGCAACTGGGGGCGATCTAACTATGGCTACACCTTC CASNWGRSNYGYTF
TRBJ1-1 few TRBD1 TRBV30 TGTGCCTGGGGACAGGGGGACACTGAAGCTTTCTTT CAWGQGDTEAFF
TRBJ2-5 few - TRBV2 TGTGCCAGCAGTGGGGGTAGTATGGAGACCCAGTACTTC CASSGGSMETQYF
TRBJ1-2 - TRBD1 TRBV6-1 TGTGCCAGCAGTCCACGAGGGGGCCCCTATGGCTACACCTTC CASSPRGGPYGYTF
TRBJ2-1 - - TRBV20-1 TGCAGTGCTAGAGATCTTGGAGACAATGAGCAGTTCTTC CSARDLGDNEQFF
TRBJ2-7 few TRBD2 TRBV7-6 TGTGCCAGCAGCCGCACTAGCGGGCCTTCCTACGAGCAGTACTTC CASSRTSGPSYEQYF
TRBJ1-5 - - TRBV19 TGTGCCAGTAGCCGGGACGGAGCTTATAGCAATCAGCCCCAGCATTTT CASSRDGAYSNQPQHF
TRBJ2-7 - TRBD2 TRBV7-8 TGTGCCAGCAGCCCCACTAGCGGGAGGAGACCCTACGAGCAGTACTTC CASSPTSGRRPYEQYF
TRBJ1-1 few - TRBV7-2 TGTGCCAGCAGCTTAGGGCAGGGTGGGATGAACACTGAAGCTTTCTTT CASSLGQGGMNTEAFF
TRBJ2-3 few TRBD2 TRBV6-1 TGTGCCAGCAGTAGGGGACTAACCGATACGCAGTATTTT CASSRGLTDTQYF
TRBJ2-2 few - TRBV12-3/TRBV12-4 TGTGCCAGCAGGGGCTTCGACAAGACAGGGAACACCGGGGAGCTGTTTTTT CASRGFDKTGNTGELFF
TRBJ1-5 - - TRBV7-9 TGTGCCAGCGGTTCCCAGGAGAATCAGCCCCAGCATTTT CASGSQENQPQHF
TRBJ2-3 once TRBD1 TRBV7-8 TGTGCCAGCAGCTACGGACAGGGCTACACAGATACGCAGTATTTT CASSYGQGYTDTQYF
TRBJ2-4 - TRBD2 TRBV20-1 TGCAGTGCTAAGCCCTCGGGACTAATCAGGACGGGGCAGTACTTC CSAKPSGLIRTGQYF
TRBJ2-5 - - TRBV2 TGTGCCAGCAGTGTGTTGACAGAAGAGACCCAGTACTTC CASSVLTEETQYF
TRBJ1-4 medium-sized - TRBV6-1 TGTGCCAGCAGGAGAGGAGATGAAAAACTGTTTTTT CASRRGDEKLFF
TRBJ1-4 - - TRBV18 TGTGCCAGCTCACCAGAGGGAACGGCAACTAATGAAAAACTGTTTTTT CASSPEGTATNEKLFF
TRBJ2-7 - - TRBV15 TGTGCCACCAGCAGAGATCGGCAGGGTACCTACGAGCAGTACTTC CATSRDRQGTYEQYF
TRBJ2-5 - - TRBV18 TGTGCCAGCTCACCACAGGGTTTGGAAGAGACCCAGTACTTC CASSPQGLEETQYF
TRBJ1-2 once - TRBV6-2/TRBV6-3 TGTGCCAGCCTAACCCAAAGGGACTCGGTTCGGGGCTATGGCTACACCTTC CASLTQRDSVRGYGYTF
TRBJ2-5 - - TRBV9 TGTGCCAGCAGCGTAGGGGCAGAGACCCAGTACTTC CASSVGAETQYF
TRBJ1-5 few TRBD1 TRBV20-1 TGCAGTGCAAAGAATAGACAGGGCAACTACAATCAGCCCCAGCATTTT CSAKNRQGNYNQPQHF
TRBJ2-2 - - TRBV6-1 TGTGCCAGCAGTGTGGCAGGGATTTCCACCGGGGAGCTGTTTTTT CASSVAGISTGELFF
TRBJ2-6 - - TRBV20-1 TGCAGTGCTAGTTCTGGGGCCAACGTCCTGACTTTC CSASSGANVLTF
TRBJ2-3 - TRBD2 TRBV25-1 TGTGCCAGCAGTGAAACTAGCGGGGTCACAGATACGCAGTATTTT CASSETSGVTDTQYF
TRBJ2-1 - - TRBV20-1 TGCAGTGCTAGAGATCCCGGCCCGCGAGCGTATAATGAGCAGTTCTTC CSARDPGPRAYNEQFF
TRBJ2-5 - TRBD2 TRBV27 TGTGCCAGACATTTGCTAAGAAATAGCGGGAGGGCCCAAGAGACCCAGTACTTC CARHLLRNSGRAQETQYF
TRBJ1-4 few - TRBV7-2 TGTGCCAGCAGCCGGAGACTGAAGGCACCGAATGAAAAACTGTTTTTT CASSRRLKAPNEKLFF
TRBJ1-1 - - TRBV6-1 TGTGCCAGCAGTGAGGGGGTTTGGGCTGAAGCTTTCTTT CASSEGVWAEAFF
TRBJ2-1 - - TRBV7-3 TGTGCCAGCAGCTTAGTGCCGGGACGATCAAATGAGCAGTTCTTC CASSLVPGRSNEQFF
TRBJ2-1 - TRBD2 TRBV6-5 TGTGCCAGCAGTTACTCACTAGCGGGATTCCCGAGTGAGCAGTTCTTC CASSYSLAGFPSEQFF
TRBJ2-7 few - TRBV2 TGTGCCAACAGTGAAGCAGGGGTAACTACTTACGAGCAGTACTTC CANSEAGVTTYEQYF
TRBJ2-4 few TRBD1 TRBV7-9 TGTGCCAGCAGCTTCAGGGGGCGGGAAAACATTCAGTACTTC CASSFRGRENIQYF
TRBJ2-3 few TRBD2 TRBV7-2 TGTGCCAGCAGCTTACGACTAGCGGACACAGATACGCAGTATTTT CASSLRLADTDTQYF
TRBJ2-7 few - TRBV9 TGTGCCAGCAGCGTAGACCCCCAGGCCTCCTACGAGCAGTACTTC CASSVDPQASYEQYF